The 31 T cell receptor beta chains below were found in one sample sequenced in a study of T-cell memory formation after mild COVID-19. From the 5' RACE reads, TCRdb called clonotypes with MiXCR, one entry per CDR3 protein. The table lists about 180,000 distinct CDR3 sequences, around 18% of them singletons. The specimen was PBMCs or a T cell subset sorted from them (not recorded which). These receptors came from a young man who had mild COVID-19 (a few samples of this study predate the infection). Cell type and time point are not known.

This clonotype showed up just a few times. J is TRBJ2-5 and V is TRBV5-6; possibly TRBD2 for D (6 bases). The germline gives CDR1 SGHDT, CDR2 YYEEEE. The CDR3 spans 14 residues. Trimming took off 3 bases at V and 5 bases at J, with 14 bases between the two ends. As DNA, the CDR3 is TGTGCCAGCAGCTCCGTCGTTGCGGGGGAGACCCAGTACTTC. As protein: CASSSVVAGETQYF.

This clonotype was found a few times. This sequence joins TRBV12-3 or TRBV12-4 and TRBJ2-5, with 12 bases that match TRBD1. V gave up 2 bases and J gave up 5 bases; unmatched junction bases: 12. This CDR3 has 18 residues. The CDR3 bases are TGTGCCAGCAGTTTATACGGGCTTAGGGACAGGGGGCGGGAGACCCAGTACTTC. Its translation: CASSLYGLRDRGRETQYF.

This clonotype was detected only a few times. This chain uses TRBV29-1 with TRBJ1-1, with D unresolved. The germline V and J ends were trimmed by 8 bases and 1 base, with 20 bases remaining between them. The germline V gene encodes CDR1 SQVTM and CDR2 ANQGSEA. The CDR3 is 15 amino acids. The DNA for the CDR3 is TGCAGCTCCACCCAAACCGGGCGGGGGAACACTGAAGCTTTCTTT. It encodes CSSTQTGRGNTEAFF.

This clonotype was seen repeatedly, ten times or more. The chain joins TRBV6-1 to TRBJ2-1; weak D call: TRBD1 (5 bases). The CDR3 covers 16 residues. V gave up 4 bases and J gave up 0 bases, with 13 bases separating them. Germline V lookup: CDR1 MNHNS, CDR2 SASEGT. The CDR3 protein is CASSGNRRGSYNEQFF. In DNA form, the CDR3 reads TGTGCCAGCAGTGGAAACCGAAGGGGCTCCTACAATGAGCAGTTCTTC.

In this sample, this clonotype turned up many times. The chain combines TRBV7-2 with TRBJ1-6; no reliable D call. CDR3 size: 15 residues. Germline CDR1 and CDR2: SGHTA and FQGNSA. The V end was cut by 0 bases, the J end by 7 bases, with 10 bases between. The CDR3 protein is CASSLAPGPNSPLHF. The CDR3 bases are TGTGCCAGCAGCTTAGCCCCAGGCCCGAATTCACCCCTCCACTTT.

The chain is built from TRBV7-9 and TRBJ1-3; D gene unclear. Germline V gives CDR1 SEHNR, CDR2 FQNEAQ (reference sequence). Deletions cut 5 bases from V and 0 bases from J, with 17 bases between. The CDR3 contains 17 residues. CDR3: CASSPGVGLVSGNTIYF. CDR3 DNA: TGTGCCAGCAGCCCCGGTGTCGGCCTCGTCTCTGGAAACACCATATATTTT. The variable domain in full, completed from reference TRBV7-9 and TRBJ1-3, reads DTGVSQNPRHKITKRGQNVTFRCDPISEHNRLYWYRQTLGQGPEFLTYFQNEAQLEKSRLLSDRFSAERPKGSFSTLEIQRTEQGDSAMYLCASSPGVGLVSGNTIYFGEGSWLTVV.

J is TRBJ2-3 and V is TRBV7-9; tentative D call: TRBD1 (5 bases). Trimming took 1 base from V and 3 from J, leaving 8 bases between them. The length of the CDR3 is 14 residues. The germline V gene encodes CDR1 SEHNR and CDR2 FQNEAQ (reference sequence). The CDR3 loop reads CASSLVTGTDTQYF. The CDR3 DNA sequence: TGTGCCAGCAGCTTAGTAACAGGAACAGATACGCAGTATTTT. The full variable domain, completed using reference TRBV7-9 and TRBJ2-3, is DTGVSQNPRHKITKRGQNVTFRCDPISEHNRLYWYRQTLGQGPEFLTYFQNEAQLEKSRLLSDRFSAERPKGSFSTLEIQRTEQGDSAMYLCASSLVTGTDTQYFGPGTRLTVL.

In DNA, the CDR3 is TGTGCCAGCAGCCAAGGACTAGCGGGGGTGGGAGAGACCCAGTACTTC. Its protein is CASSQGLAGVGETQYF. The chain carries TRBV4-2 and TRBJ2-5; 12 bases are shared with TRBD2. Germline loops: CDR1 LGHNA, CDR2 YNFKEQ. The CDR3 extends over 16 amino acids. The V segment lost 1 base and the J segment 4 bases; nucleotides outside the gene matches: 4.

The chain employs TRBV7-3 and TRBJ2-2; no reliable D call. Germline V lookup: CDR1 SGHTA, CDR2 FQGTGA. The CDR3 has 13 amino acids. Trimming shortened V by 4 bases and J by 7 bases, and 10 bases separated the two germline ends. This chain's CDR3 is CASSSDDLGELFF. The CDR3 DNA sequence: TGTGCCAGCAGCTCCGATGATCTCGGGGAGCTGTTTTTT.

V is TRBV20-1 and J is TRBJ1-1, with 7 nucleotides matching TRBD1. Germline CDR1 DFQATT, CDR2 SNEGSKA (reference sequence). This CDR3 has 14 amino acids. The V and J ends lost 5 bases and 5 bases, in that order; junction bases with no gene match: 11. The DNA of the CDR3 is TGCAGTGCTCCCGAGGGGGCGAGGGGGACTGAAGCTTTCTTT. Its protein product is CSAPEGARGTEAFF.

The CDR3 nucleotides read TGCAGCGTTGACAGCACAGATACGCAGTATTTT. Translating it yields CSVDSTDTQYF. The chain couples TRBV29-1 to TRBJ2-3; D unresolved. The V end was cut by 3 bases, the J end by 0 bases, with 1 base between. CDR1 and CDR2 from the germline V gene are SQVTM and ANQGSEA. CDR3 length: 11 amino acids.

This clonotype was seen more than once but under ten times. This chain joins TRBV11-2 and TRBJ2-1; 12 bases map to TRBD2. CDR3 length: 14 residues. Trimming took 3 bases from V and 9 from J; bases not matched to a gene: 3. Germline V CDR1 and CDR2: SGHAT, FQNNGV. For the CDR3, the DNA is TGTGCCAGCAGCTTTATACTAGCGGGGGGTGAGCAGTTCTTC. Residues: CASSFILAGGEQFF.

This clonotype was seen a few times. V and J are TRBV12-3 or TRBV12-4 and TRBJ2-1; D is possibly TRBD2 (5 bases). This CDR3 comprises 11 residues. Trimming left V 6 bases short and J 12 bases short, with 12 bases between. CDR3 sequence reads: CASSPFGGQFF. The CDR3, as DNA: TGTGCCAGCAGCCCCTTTGGAGGGCAGTTCTTC.

The rearrangement links TRBV6-2 or TRBV6-3 to TRBJ2-1, with D unresolved. This CDR3 comprises 11 residues. Germline V gives CDR1 MNHEY, CDR2 SVGEGT. Trimming stripped 1 base from V and 8 bases from J, with 3 bases between. In DNA, the CDR3 is TGTGCCAGCAGTTACTTCCATGAGCAGTTCTTC. Residues: CASSYFHEQFF.

This clonotype was observed a handful of times. The CDR3 is CAIKGQGKRPGTDTQYF. CDR3 bases: TGTGCCATCAAAGGACAGGGGAAGAGGCCCGGCACAGATACGCAGTATTTT. The V and J genes are TRBV10-3 and TRBJ2-3, with 9 bases identical to TRBD1. CDR3 size: 17 residues. The J segment lost 1 base and the V segment lost 7 bases, leaving 12 bases of the junction unmatched. Germline V CDR1 and CDR2: ENHRY, SYGVKD.

This clonotype was detected only a few times. The rearrangement joins TRBV5-1 to TRBJ2-1, with 11 bases aligning to TRBD2. V dropped 4 bases and J dropped 9; count of bases not matched to a gene: 6. There are 14 residues in the CDR3. Germline V gene sequence: CDR1 SGHRS, CDR2 YFSETQ. CDR3 amino acids: CASSATSGAPEQFF. The CDR3 coding sequence is TGCGCCAGCAGCGCGACTAGCGGGGCGCCTGAGCAGTTCTTC.

This clonotype was seen only a few times. The J gene is TRBJ1-6, the V gene TRBV15; no firm D call. The V end was cut by 0 bases, the J end by 4 bases, with 7 bases between. Germline V lookup: CDR1 LNHNV, CDR2 YYDKDF (reference sequence). The CDR3 is 15 amino acids. The CDR3 here is CATSRDGQYNSPLHF. The DNA for the CDR3 is TGTGCCACCAGCAGAGATGGTCAGTATAATTCACCCCTCCACTTT.

V gene TRBV20-1 combines with J gene TRBJ1-1, with unresolved D. V lost 4 bases to trimming and J lost 11 bases, with 11 bases between them. The CDR3 consists of 10 residues. The germline gives CDR1 DFQATT, CDR2 SNEGSKA (reference sequence). In DNA form, the CDR3 reads TGCAGTGCTAAAAGTGTCTGGGCTTTCTTT. It codes for CSAKSVWAFF.

The sample holds one count of this clonotype. The genes are TRBV20-1 and TRBJ2-5; D is undetermined. The CDR3 runs to 12 residues. Trimming pared 0 bases from V and 2 bases from J, leaving 4 bases between. From germline, CDR1 is DFQATT and CDR2 SNEGSKA (reference sequence). CDR3 loop: CSARDGQETQYF. CDR3 DNA sequence: TGCAGTGCTAGAGACGGGCAAGAGACCCAGTACTTC.

The rearrangement joins TRBV7-9 to TRBJ2-1; D is possibly TRBD1 (6 bases). CDR1 is SEHNR, CDR2 FQNEAQ, per germline (reference sequence). The V gene lost 6 bases and the J gene lost 4 bases, with 16 bases spanning the gap. This CDR3 contains 15 residues. CDR3 amino acids: CASRSGEPIYNEQFF. The CDR3 DNA is TGTGCCAGCAGGTCAGGGGAACCTATTTACAATGAGCAGTTCTTC. The whole variable domain, remainder taken from reference TRBV7-9 and TRBJ2-1, is DTGVSQNPRHKITKRGQNVTFRCDPISEHNRLYWYRQTLGQGPEFLTYFQNEAQLEKSRLLSDRFSAERPKGSFSTLEIQRTEQGDSAMYLCASRSGEPIYNEQFFGPGTRLTVL.

This clonotype appeared a single time. This chain joins TRBV7-9 and TRBJ2-1; D is perhaps TRBD1 (6 bases). V dropped 7 bases and J dropped 7 bases, with 14 bases sitting between them. CDR3 length: 13 amino acids. Germline CDR1 is SEHNR and CDR2 is FQNEAQ (reference sequence). CDR3 loop: CASNKGEWNEQFF. The CDR3 nucleotides are TGTGCCAGCAATAAGGGGGAGTGGAATGAGCAGTTCTTC.

The rearrangement joins TRBV11-2 to TRBJ2-4, with TRBD2 as a possible D gene (7 bases). CDR1 and CDR2 (germline): SGHAT, FQNNGV. The CDR3 has 15 amino acids. V lost 5 bases to trimming and J lost 6 bases, with 17 bases between them. The CDR3: CASSGDYQGLNIQYF. The CDR3 nucleotides are TGTGCCAGCAGCGGGGACTACCAGGGGCTAAACATTCAGTACTTC. The full variable domain, rest sourced from reference TRBV11-2 and TRBJ2-4, is EAGVAQSPRYKIIEKRQSVAFWCNPISGHATLYWYQQILGQGPKLLIQFQNNGVVDDSQLPKDRFSAERLKGVDSTLKIQPAKLEDSAVYLCASSGDYQGLNIQYFGAGTRLSVL.

This clonotype was seen a few times. V and J are TRBV7-2 and TRBJ2-5; 7 bases match TRBD1. V dropped 4 bases and J dropped 4; count of bases not matched to a gene: 6. CDR3 length equals 14 residues. CDR1 is SGHTA, CDR2 FQGNSA, per germline. The CDR3 sequence is CASSSDRVVETQYF. The CDR3 DNA reads as TGTGCCAGCAGCTCAGACAGGGTCGTAGAGACCCAGTACTTC.

The rearrangement links TRBV6-2 or TRBV6-3 to TRBJ2-1; D gene uncertain. Germline V lookup: CDR1 MNHEY, CDR2 SVGEGT. The CDR3 length is 13 residues. V was cut by 5 bases and J by 0 bases, with 5 bases left in between. The CDR3 is CASSSDSYNEQFF. In DNA, the CDR3 is TGTGCCAGCAGTAGCGACTCCTACAATGAGCAGTTCTTC.

The chain uses TRBV5-1 and TRBJ2-1; 8 bases agree with TRBD2. Germline CDR1 and CDR2: SGHRS and YFSETQ. The CDR3 spans 15 residues. V dropped 4 bases and J dropped 6; count of bases not matched to a gene: 9. The CDR3 DNA follows: TGCGCCAGCAGCCAACGGGGGGGCGGCCTCAATGAGCAGTTCTTC. Its protein product is CASSQRGGGLNEQFF.

A note on this clonotype: One end of the junction does not line up with germline, which may come from a read error. The chain combines TRBV7-2 with TRBJ2-1, with 10 bases that match TRBD2. CDR3 length: 15 amino acids. Per germline, CDR1 SGHTA and CDR2 FQGNSA. CDR3 in amino acids: CASSASIAGGRGKVF. Here the CDR3 DNA reads TGTGCCAGCAGCGCTAGCATAGCGGGGGGCCGGGGCAAGGTCTTC.

The chain recombines TRBV27 with TRBJ1-1; 9 nucleotides align to TRBD1. Losses at the gene ends were 5 bases for V and 5 bases for J; bases not matched to a gene: 15. CDR1 and CDR2 (germline): MNHEY, SMNVEV (reference sequence). This CDR3 is 17 amino acids long. CDR3 sequence reads: CASSQRGHGTGRTEAFF. CDR3 nucleotides: TGTGCCAGCAGTCAACGCGGACACGGGACAGGGAGGACTGAAGCTTTCTTT.

This clonotype was recorded once. This chain uses TRBV4-3 with TRBJ2-1; TRBD2 aligns across 14 bases. The germline CDR1 and CDR2 sequences are LGHNA and YSLEER. The CDR3 loop spans 16 amino acids. V lost 4 bases, J lost 8 bases, and 7 bases stayed unmatched. This CDR3 reads CASSRQTSGGAYEQFF. CDR3 in DNA: TGCGCCAGCAGCCGGCAGACTAGCGGGGGGGCCTATGAGCAGTTCTTC.

This clonotype was seen a few times. The V and J genes are TRBV5-1 and TRBJ2-1; 8 bases match TRBD2. The CDR3 has 14 residues. Germline CDR1 SGHRS, CDR2 YFSETQ. The V segment lost 5 bases and the J segment 8 bases; nucleotides outside the gene matches: 9. The chain's CDR3 is CASRRGAGEYEQFF. The CDR3 region has the DNA TGCGCCAGCAGGCGGGGGGCCGGTGAGTATGAGCAGTTCTTC.

V is TRBV7-8 and J is TRBJ2-7, with 8 bases matching TRBD2. Germline V gene sequence: CDR1 SGHVS, CDR2 FQNEAQ. The length of the CDR3 is 13 residues. J was trimmed by 7 bases and V by 4 bases; bases with no gene match: 6. Here the CDR3 DNA reads TGTGCCAGCAGCTCCGGACTAGCTGGGGAGCAGTACTTC. This translates into CASSSGLAGEQYF. Supplemented by reference TRBV7-8 and TRBJ2-7, the full variable domain reads GAGVSQSPRYKVAKRGQDVALRCDPISGHVSLFWYQQALGQGPEFLTYFQNEAQLDKSGLPSDRFFAERPEGSVSTLKIQRTQQEDSAVYLCASSSGLAGEQYFGPGTRLTVT.

The chain employs TRBV12-3 or TRBV12-4 and TRBJ2-3; 7 bases map to TRBD1. The CDR3 consists of 16 residues. V dropped 7 bases and J dropped 0; count of bases not matched to a gene: 10. The CDR3 sequence is CASTTGQVSSTDTQYF. The DNA for the CDR3 is TGTGCCAGCACCACTGGACAGGTTTCTAGCACAGATACGCAGTATTTT.